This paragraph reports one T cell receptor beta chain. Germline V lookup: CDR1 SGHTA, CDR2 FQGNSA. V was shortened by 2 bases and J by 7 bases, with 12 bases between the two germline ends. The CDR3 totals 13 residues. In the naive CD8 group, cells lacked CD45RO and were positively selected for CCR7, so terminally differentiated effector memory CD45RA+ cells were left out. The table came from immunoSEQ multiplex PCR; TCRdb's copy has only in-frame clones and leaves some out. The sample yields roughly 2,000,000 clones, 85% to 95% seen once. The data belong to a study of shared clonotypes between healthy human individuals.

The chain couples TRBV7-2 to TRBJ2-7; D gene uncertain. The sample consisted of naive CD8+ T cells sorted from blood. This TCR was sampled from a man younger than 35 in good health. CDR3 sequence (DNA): TGTGCCAGCAGCTTAAAATCTTGGGGTGAGCAGTACTTC. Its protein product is CASSLKSWGEQYF.